The 21 T cell receptor beta chains reported below all come from one sample, sequenced in a study of a mutant IDH1 vaccine in newly diagnosed glioma. The time point was: week 5, during vaccination. Doses consisted of 300 ug of mutant IDH1 20-mer peptide each, paired with topical imiquimod. The antigens for these receptors are not known. Sequencing used immunoSEQ multiplex PCR; TCRdb keeps in-frame clones, though not all of them. This sample has 75,000 to 80,000 clones; 90% to 95% occur once, and the top ten carry 0.5% to 0.7%. Sequencing was performed on PBMCs, taken from a glioma patient whose treatment included an IDH1 peptide vaccine. These receptors all come from a woman in her forties or fifties with glioma.

The chain joins TRBV5-5 to TRBJ2-2, with D perhaps TRBD1 (6 bases). The germline CDR1 and CDR2 sequences are SGHKS and YYEKEE (reference sequence). V dropped 6 bases and J dropped 2 bases, with 14 bases sitting between them. The CDR3 length is 15 residues. CDR3 in DNA: TGTGCCAGCACCAGGGGAAGGGTAAACACCGGGGAGCTGTTTTTT. Its protein product is CASTRGRVNTGELFF.

The gene calls are TRBV5-1 and TRBJ2-2; possibly TRBD2 for D (6 bases). V was cut by 5 bases and J by 1 base, with 12 bases left in between. Germline loops: CDR1 SGHRS, CDR2 YFSETQ. The CDR3 spans 15 residues. In DNA, the CDR3 is TGCGCCAGCAGTTGGGACTCCAGGAACACCGGGGAGCTGTTTTTT. Protein sequence: CASSWDSRNTGELFF.

This rearrangement joins TRBV18 to TRBJ2-3; 7 nucleotides align to TRBD1. The CDR3 has 13 amino acids. J lost 7 bases, V lost 6 bases, and 7 bases had no gene match. CDR1 and CDR2 (germline): KGHSH, LQKENI. The CDR3 sequence: CASSPDRRNTQYF. For the CDR3, the DNA is TGTGCCAGCTCCCCGGACAGGAGGAATACGCAGTATTTT.

The CDR3 loop reads CAWSVATLGNEQFF. The CDR3 DNA reads TGTGCCTGGAGTGTCGCAACCTTAGGGAATGAGCAGTTCTTC. This chain joins TRBV30 and TRBJ2-1, with D unresolved. Trimming removed 0 bases from V and 7 bases from J, with 13 bases in between. CDR1 is GTSNPN and CDR2 is SVGIG in the germline V gene (reference sequence). The CDR3 has 14 residues.

This chain links TRBV7-2 with TRBJ2-1, with 8 bases identical to TRBD2. The germline CDR1 and CDR2 sequences are SGHTA and FQGNSA. The length of the CDR3 is 14 residues. V lost 3 bases, J lost 5 bases, and 3 bases stayed unmatched. The CDR3 region has the DNA TGTGCCAGCAGCTTGGGACTAGGTCACAATGAGCAGTTCTTC. It yields the protein CASSLGLGHNEQFF.

The V call is TRBV4-1, the J call TRBJ1-2; 7 positions match TRBD1. The V segment lost 1 base and the J segment 8 bases; nucleotides outside the gene matches: 10. Germline V gene sequence: CDR1 MGHRA, CDR2 YSYEKL. CDR3 length: 15 residues. The CDR3 loop is CASSQVVDRENGYTF. DNA of the CDR3: TGCGCCAGCAGCCAAGTCGTAGACAGGGAGAACGGCTACACCTTC.

The V gene is TRBV4-1, the J gene TRBJ1-5, with unresolved D. With 2 bases removed from V and 3 bases from J, the gap between germline ends came to 11 bases. The CDR3 contains 15 residues. The germline V gene has CDR1 MGHRA and CDR2 YSYEKL. CDR3 protein: CASSQSPGYNQPQHF. The DNA for the CDR3 is TGCGCCAGCAGCCAATCACCGGGTTACAATCAGCCCCAGCATTTT.

The chain links TRBV27 to TRBJ2-1; TRBD2 is a possible D gene (6 bases). Deletions cut 5 bases from V and 9 bases from J, with 17 bases between. Germline CDR1 reads MNHEY; CDR2 reads SMNVEV (reference sequence). This CDR3 is 14 amino acids long. Here the CDR3 DNA reads TGTGCCAGCAGTAGAATCAGCGGGTCCAGTGAGCAGTTCTTC. Its translation: CASSRISGSSEQFF.

CDR3 protein: CASSCPFEKLFF. The CDR3 DNA sequence: TGTGCCAGCAGCTGTCCATTTGAAAAACTGTTTTTT. This sequence joins TRBV7-4 and TRBJ1-4; D not certain. V was pared by 4 bases and J by 7 bases, with 7 bases between. The germline CDR1 and CDR2 sequences are SGHVT and SQSDAQ. The CDR3 sequence is 12 residues long.

The V call is TRBV2, the J call TRBJ1-1; 9 bases align to TRBD1. The V and J ends lost 5 bases and 11 bases, in that order; junction bases with no gene match: 6. CDR3 size: 12 residues. Germline lookup yields CDR1 SNHLY and CDR2 FYNNEI. The CDR3 coding sequence is TGTGCCAGCAGTCGGACAGGGGTGGCGGCTTTCTTT. It codes for CASSRTGVAAFF.

V gene TRBV6-5 combines with J gene TRBJ2-5; 8 positions agree with TRBD1. The V gene end was trimmed by 9 bases and the J gene end by 2 bases; junction bases not matched to a gene: 2. The germline V gene encodes CDR1 MNHEY and CDR2 SVGAGI. The CDR3 sequence is 12 residues long. As DNA, the CDR3 is TGTGCCAGTGGGGACAGGCAAGAGACCCAGTACTTC. Translated, it gives CASGDRQETQYF.

This chain uses TRBV7-9 with TRBJ2-7, with a tentative D call TRBD1 (5 bases). The V gene lost 4 bases and the J gene lost 3 bases, with 7 bases spanning the gap. Germline V gene lookup returns CDR1 SEHNR and CDR2 FQNEAQ (reference sequence). The CDR3 totals 12 residues. The CDR3 nucleotides read TGTGCCAGCAGCTGGCAGGGCTACGAGCAGTACTTC. The encoded protein is CASSWQGYEQYF.

This chain joins TRBV9 and TRBJ2-1; D may correspond to TRBD1 or TRBD2 (6 bases each). The V gene's germline CDR1 is SGDLS and CDR2 YYNGEE. Trimming removed 2 bases at V and 9 bases at J, with 15 bases between. The CDR3 length is 14 residues. This CDR3 reads CASSVGAGLGEQFF. Here the CDR3 DNA reads TGTGCCAGCAGCGTGGGGGCGGGGTTAGGTGAGCAGTTCTTC.

This rearrangement joins TRBV20-1 to TRBJ1-1; D unresolved. CDR3 length: 11 amino acids. The V end lost 3 bases, the J end lost 7 bases, and 9 bases lay between the germline ends. Germline V gives CDR1 DFQATT, CDR2 SNEGSKA (reference sequence). The DNA for the CDR3 is TGCAGTGCTAGTTTACCTTTTGAAGCTTTCTTT. As protein: CSASLPFEAFF.

The chain recombines TRBV19 with TRBJ2-2; D unclear. CDR3 size: 15 residues. Trimming removed 6 bases from V and 5 bases from J, with 16 bases in between. The V gene's germline CDR1 is LNHDA and CDR2 SQIVND (reference sequence). This chain's CDR3 is CASRFSQRGTGELFF. The CDR3 nucleotides are TGTGCCAGTAGATTCAGCCAGCGTGGGACCGGGGAGCTGTTTTTT.

V gene TRBV27 combines with J gene TRBJ1-5; no firm D call. Germline V gene lookup returns CDR1 MNHEY and CDR2 SMNVEV (reference sequence). Trimming took off 0 bases at V and 0 bases at J, with 9 bases between the two ends. The CDR3 runs to 16 residues. The DNA of the CDR3 is TGTGCCAGCAGTTTATCCATAGGGTATAGCAATCAGCCCCAGCATTTT. Protein sequence: CASSLSIGYSNQPQHF.

This clone was observed a single time. The chain couples TRBV7-9 to TRBJ2-7, with a possible D match to TRBD1 (5 bases). CDR3 length: 14 amino acids. V was trimmed by 1 base and J by 3 bases, leaving 10 bases between them. Germline CDR1 reads SEHNR; CDR2 reads FQNEAQ (reference sequence). The CDR3 protein is CASSLVAGNYEQYF. The CDR3 region has the DNA TGTGCCAGCAGCTTAGTCGCAGGGAACTACGAGCAGTACTTC.

This chain links TRBV4-2 with TRBJ2-1; possible D gene TRBD1, 6 bases. V dropped 1 base and J dropped 3 bases, with 13 bases sitting between them. The germline CDR1 and CDR2 sequences are LGHNA and YNFKEQ. The CDR3 is 16 residues long. The CDR3 bases are TGTGCCAGCAGCCAAGGGACAGTTTTATTCTACAATGAGCAGTTCTTC. It yields the protein CASSQGTVLFYNEQFF.

This chain links TRBV2 with TRBJ2-1; 10 nucleotides agree with TRBD1. The V segment lost 7 bases and the J segment 5 bases; nucleotides outside the gene matches: 14. This CDR3 region has 17 residues. The germline V gene has CDR1 SNHLY and CDR2 FYNNEI. CDR3 in amino acids: CASTYPSGQGGDNEQFF. The CDR3 DNA reads TGTGCCAGCACCTACCCTTCCGGACAGGGGGGGGACAATGAGCAGTTCTTC.

J is TRBJ1-2 and V is TRBV30; TRBD1 might be the D (6 bases). The CDR3 extends over 14 amino acids. V was pared by 2 bases and J by 6 bases, with 16 bases between. Germline V lookup: CDR1 GTSNPN, CDR2 SVGIG (reference sequence). The CDR3 DNA reads TGTGCCTGGAGTCACTCGTGGGGGGCCGATGGCTACACCTTC. This translates into CAWSHSWGADGYTF.

V is TRBV4-1 and J is TRBJ2-2; 9 nucleotides line up with TRBD1. The junction had 7 bases not matched to a gene; V was cut back by 0 bases and J by 2 bases. Germline-derived CDR1 and CDR2 are MGHRA and YSYEKL. This CDR3 is built from 18 residues. DNA of the CDR3: TGCGCCAGCAGCCAAGACTCCGGGACAGGGCTCAACACCGGGGAGCTGTTTTTT. It yields the protein CASSQDSGTGLNTGELFF.